This T cell receptor beta chain is drawn from a study of early T cells in non-severe SARS-CoV-2 infection (dated by TCRdb to the early 2020s). In the study overall: Because TCR sequencing was done on bulk RNA from unsorted whole blood, the alpha and beta chains could not be paired. The study at large found these results: VDJdb matching was skewed toward anti-spike CD8 responses and likely underestimated virus-specific expansions, missing private and CD4 specificities.

V lost 5 bases and J lost 5 bases; the stretch between them is 19 bases long. According to the germline V gene, CDR1 reads SGHDN and CDR2 reads FVKESK. The CDR3 holds 16 amino acids from the cysteine to the phenylalanine. Only the CDR3 DNA is retained, 48 bases long and in frame from the first base. This clonotype appeared many times. The antigen it recognizes is unknown. Base qualities are missing; no much larger clone stands one base away. This was a case-control study nested in a cohort of healthcare workers in London, UK, who had nasopharyngeal swab PCR tests and blood samples taken every week. Between 23 and 31 March 2020, the week of the UK lockdown, healthcare workers were enrolled and then followed up weekly for as long as 16 weeks. The library was prepared using 5' RACE. Reads for this sample came from a NextSeq 500. Unique molecular identifiers were attached to individual cDNA molecules in the TCR library protocol so that sequencing error and PCR bias could be corrected. Both TCR alpha and beta chains were sequenced, and tight co-correlation was observed between alpha and beta sequence abundances in each sample. Under the source paper's analysis protocol: V gene, J gene and CDR3 annotation of TCR sequences was performed with Decombinator V4. TCRs were defined as expanded if a significant change between any two time points was detected under a Poisson model with p below 0.0001. TCR abundances were normalised to the total number of TCRs sequenced per sample and expressed as counts per million. MAIT TCRs were defined by TRAV1-2 paired with TRAJ12, TRAJ20 or TRAJ33, and iNKT TCRs by TRAV10 paired with TRAJ18. VDJdb, accessed 1 November 2021, was searched for CMV, EBV and SARS-CoV-2 annotated TCRs, with TCRs annotated for multiple antigens excluded. TCRdb redid the processing of the public reads, applying fastp at Q25 and MiXCR, and retained in-frame beta chains. Each record represents a unique CDR3 protein, reported with the most common genes and DNA among its rows. TCRdb's processing, not the authors', yielded these V and J calls. The sample table holds 40,000 or so distinct CDR3 sequences, of which around 5.1% were seen once. The top ten clonotypes cover roughly 4.5% of the sample.

The TCR originated in an adult who was a healthcare worker with PCR-confirmed SARS-CoV-2 infection or an uninfected control (not recorded which). This specimen consisted of whole blood, obtained at baseline. The chain is assembled from TRBV14 and TRBJ2-1; the D gene remains uncertain. The CDR3 reads as follows: CASSSTGGPADNEQFF. Read as DNA, the sequence is TGTGCCAGCAGCTCGACTGGTGGCCCGGCGGACAATGAGCAGTTCTTC.